The 2 T cell receptor beta chains below come from one sample, sequenced in a study of T cells in Graves' hyperthyroidism and ophthalmopathy. TCR beta CDR3 regions were amplified from RNA transcripts. The HTBI primer set drove a first-round RT-PCR of the TCR CDR3. TCRdb used MiXCR to reprocess the multiplex PCR reads, holding one entry per CDR3 protein. The sample holds 550,000 to 700,000 distinct CDR3 sequences, under 15% seen once. The sequenced material came from blood. Receptors were obtained from a woman aged 35 to 49 with Graves' ophthalmopathy.

This clonotype was recorded once. The rearrangement links TRBV27 to TRBJ1-6; TRBD1 matches 10 bases. The V and J ends lost 8 bases and 6 bases, in that order; junction bases with no gene match: 1. CDR3 size: 13 residues. Germline values: CDR1 MNHEY, CDR2 SMNVEV (reference sequence). DNA for the CDR3: TGTGCCAGCCGGACAGGGGGTAATTCACCCCTCCACTTT. Translating it yields CASRTGGNSPLHF.

This clonotype was counted at least ten times. The rearrangement links TRBV15 to TRBJ1-1, with a possible D match to TRBD1 (5 bases). Germline CDR1 is LNHNV and CDR2 is YYDKDF (reference sequence). This CDR3 is built from 14 residues. V gave up 3 bases and J gave up 4 bases, with 12 bases separating them. The CDR3 loop is CATSRQGVGTEAFF. Here the CDR3 DNA reads TGTGCCACCAGCAGGCAGGGCGTGGGCACTGAAGCTTTCTTT.